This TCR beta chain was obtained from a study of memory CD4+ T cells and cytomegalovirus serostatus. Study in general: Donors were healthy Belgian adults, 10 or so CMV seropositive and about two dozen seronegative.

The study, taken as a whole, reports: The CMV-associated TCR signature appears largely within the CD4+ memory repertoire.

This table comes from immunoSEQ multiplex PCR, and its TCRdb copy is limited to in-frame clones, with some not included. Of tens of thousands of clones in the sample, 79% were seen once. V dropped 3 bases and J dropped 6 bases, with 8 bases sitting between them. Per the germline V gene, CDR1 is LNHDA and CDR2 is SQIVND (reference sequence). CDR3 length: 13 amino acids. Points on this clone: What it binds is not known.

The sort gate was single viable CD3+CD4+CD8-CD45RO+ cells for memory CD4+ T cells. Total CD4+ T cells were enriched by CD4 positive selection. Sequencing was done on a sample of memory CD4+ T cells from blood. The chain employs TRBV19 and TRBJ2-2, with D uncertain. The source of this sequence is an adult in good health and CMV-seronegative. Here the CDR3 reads CASSIISAGELFF. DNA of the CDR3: TGTGCCAGTAGTATCATCAGCGCCGGGGAGCTGTTTTTT. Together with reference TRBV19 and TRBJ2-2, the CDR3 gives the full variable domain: DGGITQSPKYLFRKEGQNVTLSCEQNLNHDAMYWYRQDPGQGLRLIYYSQIVNDFQKGDIAEGYSVSREKKESFPLTVTSAQKNPTAFYLCASSIISAGELFFGEGSRLTVL.